The sample holds a few counts of the clone carrying this TCR beta chain. Antigen: not known. A single heparinised blood sample, averaging approximately 0.12 L, was obtained per donor. This record comes from a study of beta chain features in type 1 diabetes. On the study more broadly: All samples together contributed 107,917,701 sorted cells for examination.

Expressed TCRB transcripts got sequenced, as all isolated RNA was reverse transcribed. TCRdb's table, derived via immunoSEQ multiplex PCR, lists solely in-frame clones and lacks some. The sample lists 200,000 to 250,000 clones; 16% were seen once. Study results and limitations: Type 1 diabetes patients showed a moderate but significant shortening of TCRB CDR3s in all four CD4+ subsets.

The sample comprised naive CD4+ T cells from blood. This receptor was taken from a man between 25 and 39 years old with type 1 diabetes.

CDR3 nucleotide sequence: TGTGCCAGCAACCTTAGCCCGGGCCGCCAGCTTTGGGTTGAAAAACTGTTTTTT. It is translated as CASNLSPGRQLWVEKLFF. V is TRBV7-9 and J is TRBJ1-4, with D unresolved. Germline CDR1 and CDR2: SEHNR and FQNEAQ (reference sequence). V lost 7 bases to trimming and J lost 7 bases, with 28 bases between them. This CDR3 region has 18 residues.